The 26 T cell receptor beta chains given below trace back to one sample, sequenced in a study of T-cell memory formation after mild COVID-19 (dated by TCRdb to the early 2020s). The protocol used for the library was 5' RACE. The data were produced on an Illumina NovaSeq 6000. TCRdb reworked the public reads: Q25 trimming with fastp, MiXCR clone assembly, productive beta chains retained. For every CDR3 protein sequence, its rows merge into one entry that carries the most common genes and DNA. The sample has 250,000 or so distinct CDR3 sequences on record, roughly 18% of them singletons. Together, the top ten hold roughly 24% of the sample. Sequencing used PBMCs or a T cell subset sorted from them (not recorded which). These receptor sequences come from a young man who had mild COVID-19 (a few samples of this study predate the infection). The sample titles of this study are shuffled in the database, so cell type and time point are left out; the donor was told from shared clones.

This clonotype was seen a few times. The chain links TRBV4-3 to TRBJ1-2; weak D call: TRBD1 (5 bases). The ends were cut back, 7 bases at V and 8 bases at J, with 20 bases in the middle. Germline V gene data show CDR1 as LGHNA and CDR2 as YSLEER. The CDR3 spans 14 residues. The CDR3 bases are TGCGCCAGCACCCTATCAGAGGGGTTAGGGGGCTACACCTTC. This encodes CASTLSEGLGGYTF.

The chain is built from TRBV6-2 or TRBV6-3 and TRBJ2-4; D unclear. The CDR3 runs to 16 residues. V lost 1 base and J lost 4, with 14 bases in between. Germline assignment: CDR1 MNHEY and CDR2 SVGEGT. DNA for the CDR3: TGTGCCAGCAGTTACTTGATCGGCAGCCCGAAAAACATTCAGTACTTC. Amino acids: CASSYLIGSPKNIQYF.

The rearrangement joins TRBV4-1 to TRBJ1-1, with D possibly TRBD1 on 5 matching bases. Germline V gene lookup returns CDR1 MGHRA and CDR2 YSYEKL. This CDR3 has 14 residues. V lost 4 bases, J lost 4 bases, and 13 bases lay in between. CDR3 DNA sequence: TGCGCCAGCAGCCTCAGGGTATCGGGCACTGAAGCTTTCTTT. It specifies CASSLRVSGTEAFF.

The gene calls are TRBV5-1 and TRBJ2-5; 7 bases line up with TRBD1. Looked up from germline, CDR1 is SGHRS and CDR2 is YFSETQ. The CDR3 runs 15 residues. The V and J ends lost 7 bases and 5 bases, in that order; junction bases with no gene match: 14. CDR3: CASGTSGQLGETQYF. For the CDR3, the DNA is TGCGCCAGCGGGACCTCGGGACAGCTGGGTGAGACCCAGTACTTC. Together with reference TRBV5-1 and TRBJ2-5, the CDR3 gives the full variable domain: KAGVTQTPRYLIKTRGQQVTLSCSPISGHRSVSWYQQTPGQGLQFLFEYFSETQRNKGNFPGRFSGRQFSNSRSEMNVSTLELGDSALYLCASGTSGQLGETQYFGPGTRLLVL.

This clonotype was seen ten or more times. CDR3 nucleotides: TGTGCCAGCAGCCCCGACAGGGGGCGAACAGATACGCAGTATTTT. Protein sequence: CASSPDRGRTDTQYF. The rearrangement uses TRBV11-2 and TRBJ2-3, with 10 nucleotides matching TRBD1. The CDR3 has 15 amino acids. Trimming cost V 5 bases and J 3 bases; bases outside gene matches: 5. The germline CDR1 and CDR2 sequences are SGHAT and FQNNGV.

V usage is TRBV19 and J usage is TRBJ2-2; D gene unclear. V lost 7 bases, J lost 3 bases, and 9 bases lay in between. CDR1 and CDR2 from the germline V gene are LNHDA and SQIVND (reference sequence). The CDR3 has 13 amino acids. This CDR3 is CASMARYTGELFF. CDR3 DNA sequence: TGTGCCAGTATGGCCAGATACACCGGGGAGCTGTTTTTT.

The chain couples TRBV28 to TRBJ1-3, with a weak D call TRBD1 (5 bases). CDR3 length: 16 residues. V was pared by 5 bases and J by 0 bases, with 14 bases between. CDR1 and CDR2 from the germline V gene are MDHEN and SYDVKM. The CDR3 region has the DNA TGTGCCAGCAGTACCCGCCGTACAGGCTCTGGAAACACCATATATTTT. It codes for CASSTRRTGSGNTIYF.

The CDR3 nucleotides read TGCGCCAGCAGCCAAGACGACGGCGCAGATACGCAGTATTTT. It specifies CASSQDDGADTQYF. The chain has TRBV4-3 and TRBJ2-3, with D hard to call. Germline CDR1 LGHNA, CDR2 YSLEER. The V end was cut by 0 bases, the J end by 4 bases, with 8 bases between. The CDR3 sequence is 14 residues long.

The V call is TRBV6-6, the J call TRBJ1-1, with 8 bases identical to TRBD1. Germline V gene lookup returns CDR1 MNHNY and CDR2 SVGAGI (reference sequence). With V trimmed by 5 bases and J by 1 base, 6 bases remained unmatched. CDR3 length: 15 amino acids. CDR3 residues: CASSNPQGANTEAFF. For the CDR3, the DNA is TGTGCCAGCAGTAACCCCCAGGGGGCGAACACTGAAGCTTTCTTT.

CDR3 DNA sequence: TGTGCCAGCAGCTTTTCCACGGGACATCGCTCCTACGAGCAGTACGTC. As protein: CASSFSTGHRSYEQYV. This chain links TRBV7-9 with TRBJ2-7, with a weak D call TRBD1 (6 bases). CDR3 length: 16 residues. The germline V and J ends were trimmed by 3 bases and 0 bases, with 15 bases remaining between them. Per germline, CDR1 SEHNR and CDR2 FQNEAQ (reference sequence).

The CDR3 here is CASSFGTGFTGELFF. The CDR3 bases are TGTGCCAGCAGCTTTGGGACAGGGTTCACCGGGGAGCTGTTTTTT. The chain has TRBV11-1 and TRBJ2-2; 9 bases are shared with TRBD1. Germline V gives CDR1 SGHAT, CDR2 FQDESV (reference sequence). V lost 3 bases, J lost 4 bases, and 3 bases stayed unmatched. The CDR3 sequence is 15 residues long.

This clonotype was detected only a few times. This chain uses TRBV29-1 with TRBJ2-2; no definite D call. Germline CDR1 reads SQVTM; CDR2 reads ANQGSEA. The CDR3 contains 14 residues. The ends were cut back, 4 bases at V and 0 bases at J, with 9 bases in the middle. For the CDR3, the DNA is TGCAGCGTTGGGGGATACGCGAACACCGGGGAGCTGTTTTTT. Residues: CSVGGYANTGELFF.

This chain connects TRBV20-1 to TRBJ2-5, with unresolved D. CDR1 DFQATT and CDR2 SNEGSKA come from the germline V gene (reference sequence). V lost 6 bases to trimming and J lost 2 bases, with 16 bases between them. This CDR3 region has 14 residues. Here the CDR3 reads CSAPRRPYQETQYF. CDR3 DNA: TGCAGTGCCCCCCGGCGACCTTATCAAGAGACCCAGTACTTC.

This clonotype was found a few times. The J gene is TRBJ1-5, the V gene TRBV20-1; D is ambiguous. Germline V gives CDR1 DFQATT, CDR2 SNEGSKA (reference sequence). The CDR3 length is 15 residues. The V end lost 1 base, the J end lost 3 bases, and 13 bases lay between the germline ends. CDR3 amino acids: CSARGLGSINQPQHF. For the CDR3, the DNA is TGCAGTGCTAGAGGGTTGGGCAGCATCAATCAGCCCCAGCATTTT.

The rearrangement uses TRBV6-5 and TRBJ2-7; 12 bases map to TRBD2. The junction had 1 base not matched to a gene; V was cut back by 7 bases and J by 3 bases. Per the germline V gene, CDR1 is MNHEY and CDR2 is SVGAGI. There are 13 residues in the CDR3. The CDR3 coding sequence is TGTGCCAGCACTAGCGGGGGGGACTACGAGCAGTACTTC. Its translation is CASTSGGDYEQYF.

This clonotype was seen repeatedly, ten times or more. Here the CDR3 DNA reads TGTGCCAGCAGTGCAGTCGGGGCCAACGTCCTGACTTTC. It translates to CASSAVGANVLTF. This sequence joins TRBV7-2 and TRBJ2-6; D gene unclear. V lost 6 bases, J lost 4 bases, and 7 bases lay in between. The CDR3 covers 13 residues. Germline loops: CDR1 SGHTA, CDR2 FQGNSA. The whole variable domain, filled in from reference TRBV7-2 and TRBJ2-6, reads GAGVSQSPSNKVTEKGKDVELRCDPISGHTALYWYRQSLGQGLEFLIYFQGNSAPDKSGLPSDRFSAERTGGSVSTLTIQRTQQEDSAVYLCASSAVGANVLTFGAGSRLTVL.

This clonotype was found many times. The CDR3 DNA follows: TGTGCCAGCAAGATACGAGCGGGGCGGACAGATACGCAGTATTTT. Translating it yields CASKIRAGRTDTQYF. V usage is TRBV6-2 or TRBV6-3 and J usage is TRBJ2-3; 7 nucleotides agree with TRBD2. This CDR3 contains 15 residues. Germline CDR1 and CDR2: MNHEY and SVGEGT. J was trimmed by 3 bases and V by 7 bases; bases with no gene match: 10.

The chain combines TRBV19 with TRBJ1-2; 8 positions match TRBD1. The CDR3 contains 13 residues. V lost 6 bases, J lost 5 bases, and 5 bases stayed unmatched. In germline, CDR1 is LNHDA, CDR2 SQIVND (reference sequence). The CDR3 sequence is CASRPGGSYGYTF. DNA of the CDR3: TGTGCCAGTAGACCAGGGGGCTCATATGGCTACACCTTC.

The rearrangement uses TRBV7-9 and TRBJ2-5; 7 bases line up with TRBD1. V was clipped by 5 bases and J by 2 bases; unmatched bases: 5. Germline loops: CDR1 SEHNR, CDR2 FQNEAQ (reference sequence). This CDR3 is built from 14 residues. CDR3 region: CASSLTTGQETQYF. The CDR3 DNA sequence: TGTGCCAGCAGCCTTACGACAGGGCAAGAGACCCAGTACTTC.

This chain connects TRBV6-5 to TRBJ1-2; the match to TRBD1 covers 7 bases. The ends lost 5 bases at V and 8 bases at J; junction bases unmatched: 14. This CDR3 has 15 amino acids. Germline V gene sequence: CDR1 MNHEY, CDR2 SVGAGI. The CDR3 DNA sequence: TGTGCCAGCAGTCCACGGACAGGTCCGCCGTGGGGCTACACCTTC. Its protein product is CASSPRTGPPWGYTF.

V and J are TRBV7-9 and TRBJ2-7; 10 nucleotides line up with TRBD1. With V trimmed by 2 bases and J by 5 bases, 3 bases remained unmatched. CDR1 and CDR2 from the germline V gene are SEHNR and FQNEAQ (reference sequence). The CDR3 sequence is 14 residues long. CDR3 coding DNA: TGTGCCAGCAGCTTACCGGACAGGGGGGACGAGCAGTACGTC. Translation: CASSLPDRGDEQYV.

This clonotype was counted between two and nine times. This sequence joins TRBV4-1 and TRBJ2-1; D not certain. This CDR3 region has 15 residues. V lost 4 bases to trimming and J lost 0 bases, with 10 bases between them. Looked up from germline, CDR1 is MGHRA and CDR2 is YSYEKL. CDR3 nucleotide sequence: TGCGCCAGCAGCCTCCGGTATAGCTCCTACAATGAGCAGTTCTTC. Amino acid sequence: CASSLRYSSYNEQFF.

This clonotype was counted a few times. The rearrangement joins TRBV4-1 to TRBJ2-1; TRBD2 aligns across 11 bases. V gave up 1 base and J gave up 9 bases; unmatched junction bases: 8. Germline V gene data show CDR1 as MGHRA and CDR2 as YSYEKL. The CDR3 is 16 residues long. The CDR3 protein is CASSQGRLAGFGEQFF. The CDR3 coding sequence is TGCGCCAGCAGCCAAGGGAGACTAGCGGGGTTCGGTGAGCAGTTCTTC.

This clonotype was counted a few times. V and J are TRBV13 and TRBJ2-2; possible D gene TRBD1, 6 bases. Germline CDR1 reads PRHDT; CDR2 reads FYEKMQ (reference sequence). This CDR3 has 15 amino acids. Deletions cut 5 bases from V and 5 bases from J, with 15 bases between. CDR3 region: CASSLPGERTGELFF. The DNA of the CDR3 is TGTGCCAGCAGCCTCCCAGGGGAAAGGACCGGGGAGCTGTTTTTT.

The gene calls are TRBV10-3 and TRBJ2-6; 9 bases line up with TRBD1. The J segment lost 0 bases and the V segment lost 8 bases, leaving 8 bases of the junction unmatched. In germline, CDR1 is ENHRY, CDR2 SYGVKD. This CDR3 spans 17 amino acids. The CDR3 loop is CAIPTGTGSSGANVLTF. The CDR3, as DNA: TGTGCCATCCCGACCGGGACAGGGAGCTCTGGGGCCAACGTCCTGACTTTC.

The rearrangement joins TRBV21-1 to TRBJ2-7; whether TRBD1, the table's D call, matches the DNA was not checked. TRBV21-1 is an annotated pseudogene. This CDR3 is built from 15 residues. CDR3 DNA sequence: TGTGCCAGCAGCAAAGAAGAACAGGGCTTTTACGAGCAGTACGTC. It is translated as CASSKEEQGFYEQYV.